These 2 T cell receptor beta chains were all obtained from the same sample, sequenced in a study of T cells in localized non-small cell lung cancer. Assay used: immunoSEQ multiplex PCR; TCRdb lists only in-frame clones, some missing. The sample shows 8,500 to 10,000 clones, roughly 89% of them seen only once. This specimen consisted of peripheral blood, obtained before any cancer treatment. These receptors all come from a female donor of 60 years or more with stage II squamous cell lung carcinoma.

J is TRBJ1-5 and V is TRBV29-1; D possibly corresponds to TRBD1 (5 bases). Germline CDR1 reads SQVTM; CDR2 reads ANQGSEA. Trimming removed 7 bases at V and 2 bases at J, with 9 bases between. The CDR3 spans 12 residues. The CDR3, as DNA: TGCAGCGACTCAGGGTGCAATCAGCCCCAGCATTTT. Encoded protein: CSDSGCNQPQHF. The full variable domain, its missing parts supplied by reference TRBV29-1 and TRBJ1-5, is SAVISQKPSRDICQRGTSLTIQCQVDSQVTMMFWYRQQPGQSLTLIATANQGSEATYESGFVIDKFPISRPNLTFSTLTVSNMSPEDSSIYLCSDSGCNQPQHFGDGTRLSIL.

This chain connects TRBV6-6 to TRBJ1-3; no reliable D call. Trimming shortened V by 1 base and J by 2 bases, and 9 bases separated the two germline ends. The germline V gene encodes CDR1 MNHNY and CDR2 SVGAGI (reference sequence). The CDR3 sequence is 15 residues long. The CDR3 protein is CASSYYALTGNTIYF. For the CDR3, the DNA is TGTGCCAGCAGTTACTATGCCCTAACTGGAAACACCATATATTTT.